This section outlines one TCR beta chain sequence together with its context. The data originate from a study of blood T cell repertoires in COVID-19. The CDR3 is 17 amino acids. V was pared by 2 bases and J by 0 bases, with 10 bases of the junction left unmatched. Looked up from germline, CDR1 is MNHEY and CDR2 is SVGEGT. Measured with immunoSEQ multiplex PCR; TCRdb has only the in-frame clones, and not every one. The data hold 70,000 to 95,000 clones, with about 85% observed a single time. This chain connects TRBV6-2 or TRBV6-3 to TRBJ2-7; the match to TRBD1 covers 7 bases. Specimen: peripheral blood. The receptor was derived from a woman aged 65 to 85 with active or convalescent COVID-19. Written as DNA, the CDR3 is TGTGCCAGCAGTTACGTGGTCGGGGACAGTCGCTCCTACGAGCAGTACTTC. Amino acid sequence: CASSYVVGDSRSYEQYF.